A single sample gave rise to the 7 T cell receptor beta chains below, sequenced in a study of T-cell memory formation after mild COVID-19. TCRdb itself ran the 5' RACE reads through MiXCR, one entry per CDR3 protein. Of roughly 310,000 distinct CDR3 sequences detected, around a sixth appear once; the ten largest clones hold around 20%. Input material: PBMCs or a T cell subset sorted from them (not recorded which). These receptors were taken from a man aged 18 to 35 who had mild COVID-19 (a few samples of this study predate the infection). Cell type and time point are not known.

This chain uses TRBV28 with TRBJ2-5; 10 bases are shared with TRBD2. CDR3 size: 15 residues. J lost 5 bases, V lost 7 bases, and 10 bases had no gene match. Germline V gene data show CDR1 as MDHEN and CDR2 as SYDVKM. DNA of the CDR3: TGTGCCAGCACCTCTGGCAGCGGGGGGGCCGAGACCCAGTACTTC. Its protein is CASTSGSGGAETQYF.

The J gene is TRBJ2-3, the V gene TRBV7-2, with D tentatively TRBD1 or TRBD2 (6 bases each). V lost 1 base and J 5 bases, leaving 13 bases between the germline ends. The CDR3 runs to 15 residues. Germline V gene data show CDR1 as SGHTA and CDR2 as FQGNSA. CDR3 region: CASSLEQGGIDTQYF. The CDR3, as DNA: TGTGCCAGCAGCTTAGAACAAGGGGGGATAGATACGCAGTATTTT.

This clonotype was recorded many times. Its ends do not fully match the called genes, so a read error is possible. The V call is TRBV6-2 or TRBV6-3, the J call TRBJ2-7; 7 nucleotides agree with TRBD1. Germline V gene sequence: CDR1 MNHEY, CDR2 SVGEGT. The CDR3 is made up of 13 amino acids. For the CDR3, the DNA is TGTGCCAGCAGTTTCTACGGGACAGAAAAGAGTCACTTC. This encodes CASSFYGTEKSHF.

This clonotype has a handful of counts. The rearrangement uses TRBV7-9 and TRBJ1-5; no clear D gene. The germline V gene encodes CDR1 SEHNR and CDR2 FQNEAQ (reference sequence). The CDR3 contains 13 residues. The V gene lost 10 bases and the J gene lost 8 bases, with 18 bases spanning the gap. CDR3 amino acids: CATGWTGLEPQHF. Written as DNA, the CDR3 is TGTGCCACCGGTTGGACGGGCTTAGAGCCCCAGCATTTT.

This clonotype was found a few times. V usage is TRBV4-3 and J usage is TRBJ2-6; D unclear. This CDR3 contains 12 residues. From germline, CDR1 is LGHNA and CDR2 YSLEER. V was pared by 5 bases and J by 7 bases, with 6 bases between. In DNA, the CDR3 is TGCGCCAGCAGCTACGGCGCCAACGTCCTGACTTTC. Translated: CASSYGANVLTF.

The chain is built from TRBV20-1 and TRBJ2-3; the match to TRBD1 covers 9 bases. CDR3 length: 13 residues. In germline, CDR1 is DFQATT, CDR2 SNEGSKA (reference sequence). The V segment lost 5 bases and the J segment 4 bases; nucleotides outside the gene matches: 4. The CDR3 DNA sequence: TGCAGTGCTCCGCGGACAGGGGCAGATACGCAGTATTTT. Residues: CSAPRTGADTQYF.

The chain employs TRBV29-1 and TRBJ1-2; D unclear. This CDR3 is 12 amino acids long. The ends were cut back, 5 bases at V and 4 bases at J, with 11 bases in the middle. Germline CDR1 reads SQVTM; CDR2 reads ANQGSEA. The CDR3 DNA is TGCAGCGTTCTTGAGGACCCCTATGGCTACACCTTC. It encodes CSVLEDPYGYTF.